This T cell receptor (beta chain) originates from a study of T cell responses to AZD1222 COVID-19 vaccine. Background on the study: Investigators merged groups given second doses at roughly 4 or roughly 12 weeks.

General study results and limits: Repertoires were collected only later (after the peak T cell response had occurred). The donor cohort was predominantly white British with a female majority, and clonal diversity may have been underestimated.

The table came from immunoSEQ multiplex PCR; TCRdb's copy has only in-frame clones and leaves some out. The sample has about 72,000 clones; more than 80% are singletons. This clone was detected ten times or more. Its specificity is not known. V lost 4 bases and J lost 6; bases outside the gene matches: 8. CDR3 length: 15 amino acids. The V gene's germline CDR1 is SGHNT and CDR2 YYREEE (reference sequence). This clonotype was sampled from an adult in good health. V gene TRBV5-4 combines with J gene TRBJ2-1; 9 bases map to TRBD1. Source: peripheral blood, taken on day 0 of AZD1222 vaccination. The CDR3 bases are TGTGCCAGCAGCCCTACAGGGGGCGCAGGCAATGAGCAGTTCTTC. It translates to CASSPTGGAGNEQFF. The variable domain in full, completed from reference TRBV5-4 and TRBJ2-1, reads ETGVTQSPTHLIKTRGQQVTLRCSSQSGHNTVSWYQQALGQGPQFIFQYYREEENGRGNFPPRFSGLQFPNYSSELNVNALELDDSALYLCASSPTGGAGNEQFFGPGTRLTVL.